A single TCR beta chain is shown here with its context. The ends lost 5 bases at V and 7 bases at J; junction bases unmatched: 11. The CDR3 has 15 residues. In germline, CDR1 is SEHNR, CDR2 FQNEAQ (reference sequence). The data were taken from a study of blood T cell repertoires in COVID-19. Whole-study context: Collection of acute and convalescent COVID-19 samples took place in the United States, Italy and Spain. T cells, B-cell-depleted T cells, or PBMCs supplied cDNA or gDNA.

Repertoires were generated with immunoSEQ multiplex PCR, while TCRdb's copy carries only in-frame clones and drops some. Of 250,000 to 350,000 clones listed, about 81% are singletons. The sequencing input was peripheral blood. The chain uses TRBV7-9 and TRBJ2-1; 7 nucleotides match TRBD2. The TCR originated in a human donor with COVID-19, enrolled during active disease. The donor label of this sample is uncertain. This CDR3 reads CASSPPFRLANEQFF. Written as DNA, the CDR3 is TGTGCCAGCAGCCCGCCCTTCAGACTAGCTAATGAGCAGTTCTTC.